Listed below are T cell receptor beta chains from one sample, sequenced in a study of T cell clones after liver transplantation. Produced via immunoSEQ multiplex PCR; TCRdb's table is partial and in-frame only. The sample shows 40,000 to 65,000 clones, about four fifths of them seen only once. Material: CD4+ T cells from blood, obtained before liver transplant. These receptors were obtained from a human donor who received a liver transplant. Each CDR3 is given with its conserved first and last residue. A D gene is named only where the DNA matches it firmly. Size is stated for part of the rows, as once, few or many counts, or as a class when the clone is expanded.

NA NA TRBJ2-1 14 TRBV29-1 CSVPRASYGNEQFF TGCAGCGTTCCCCGGGCATCCTACGGGAATGAGCAGTTCTTC
NA NA TRBJ1-4 13 TRBV11-2 CASSSHTNEKLFF TGTGCCAGCAGCTCACATACTAATGAAAAACTGTTTTTT
NA TRBD1 TRBJ2-7 15 TRBV5-4 CASSQDRSTIYEQYF TGTGCCAGCAGCCAGGACAGGTCGACGATCTACGAGCAGTACTTC
NA NA TRBJ2-7 13 TRBV7-3 CASSLTGVGEQYF TGTGCCAGCAGCTTAACAGGGGTTGGCGAGCAGTACTTC
NA TRBD2 TRBJ2-1 15 TRBV7-8 CASSPTSGNGNEQFF TGTGCCAGCAGCCCAACTAGCGGGAATGGAAATGAGCAGTTCTTC
once NA TRBJ2-7 14 TRBV10-3 CAISPGLVSYEQYF TGTGCCATCAGTCCGGGACTCGTCTCCTACGAGCAGTACTTC
NA NA TRBJ1-5 13 TRBV19 CASRPDNYQPQHF TGTGCCAGTAGACCGGACAATTATCAGCCCCAGCATTTT
NA NA TRBJ2-3 16 TRBV2 CASSERPSWGTDTQYF TGTGCCAGCAGTGAAAGGCCCTCCTGGGGCACAGATACGCAGTATTTT
few TRBD1 TRBJ1-2 12 TRBV6-5 CASWGQGYGYTF TGTGCCAGCTGGGGACAGGGTTACGGCTACACCTTC
few NA TRBJ2-7 13 TRBV14 CASSQPPEREQYF TGTGCCAGCAGCCAGCCGCCCGAGAGGGAGCAGTACTTC
few NA TRBJ2-7 13 TRBV7-3 CASSLTSLGEQYF TGTGCCAGCAGCTTAACGAGTCTCGGGGAGCAGTACTTC
NA NA TRBJ2-6 15 TRBV5-5 CASSSLGSGANVLTF TGTGCCAGCAGCTCCTTGGGCTCTGGGGCCAACGTCCTGACTTTC
NA TRBD1 TRBJ1-4 15 TRBV28 CASSLYQGTVEKLFF TGTGCCAGCAGTTTATACCAGGGGACAGTTGAAAAACTGTTTTTT
NA NA TRBJ1-1 14 TRBV5-4 CASSLNLVGAEAFF TGTGCCAGCAGCTTGAACTTGGTGGGCGCTGAAGCTTTCTTT
NA NA TRBJ2-2 15 TRBV10-3 CAISESIRNTGELFF TGTGCCATCAGTGAGTCGATTCGGAACACCGGGGAGCTGTTTTTT
NA NA TRBJ1-6 12 TRBV7-2 CASSRPDSPLHF TGTGCCAGCAGCCGTCCGGATTCACCCCTCCACTTT
NA NA TRBJ1-1 14 TRBV7-9 CASSLWGADTEAFF TGTGCCAGCAGCTTATGGGGGGCAGACACTGAAGCTTTCTTT
NA NA TRBJ1-2 13 TRBV29-1 CSVVPQGTYGYTF TGCAGCGTTGTCCCCCAGGGAACCTATGGCTACACCTTC
once TRBD1 TRBJ2-3 15 TRBV29-1 CSVVTGGASTDTQYF TGCAGCGTAGTTACAGGGGGCGCGAGCACAGATACGCAGTATTTT